This T cell receptor (beta chain) is drawn from a study of regulatory T cells in long-lasting Graves disease. This clonotype was found many times. Its antigen is unidentified. General study results and limits: Patients with persistent disease showed a bias toward TRBV28, TRBJ1-2 and TRBJ2-5. Persistent Graves' cases showed lower TCR diversity than newly diagnosed cases.

With 6 bases removed from V and 4 bases from J, the gap between germline ends came to 16 bases. The CDR3 is 15 residues long. The TCR beta library used iRepertoire HTBI primers with Arm-PCR amplification of CDR3. Each CDR3 protein is one row after TCRdb ran MiXCR on the multiplex PCR reads. The table has under 450,000 distinct CDR3 sequences, less than 30% seen once. Time point denoted: persistent/refractory GD, antithyroid drugs over 5 years with positive TRAb. From PBMCs, RNA was extracted and then used to make the TCR library. A blood draw put around 9 milliliters of peripheral blood into EDTA tubes.

Here the sequenced sample was peripheral blood mononuclear cells (PBMCs), taken when the disease was refractory, from a patient treated with antithyroid drugs. This rearrangement joins TRBV12-3 or TRBV12-4 to TRBJ1-5, with D maybe TRBD1 (5 bases). This TCR was recovered from a woman aged 40 to 55 with Graves disease. CDR3 region: CASRSGAAGNQPQHF. The CDR3 nucleotides are TGTGCCAGCAGGTCCGGGGCGGCGGGAAATCAGCCCCAGCATTTT.